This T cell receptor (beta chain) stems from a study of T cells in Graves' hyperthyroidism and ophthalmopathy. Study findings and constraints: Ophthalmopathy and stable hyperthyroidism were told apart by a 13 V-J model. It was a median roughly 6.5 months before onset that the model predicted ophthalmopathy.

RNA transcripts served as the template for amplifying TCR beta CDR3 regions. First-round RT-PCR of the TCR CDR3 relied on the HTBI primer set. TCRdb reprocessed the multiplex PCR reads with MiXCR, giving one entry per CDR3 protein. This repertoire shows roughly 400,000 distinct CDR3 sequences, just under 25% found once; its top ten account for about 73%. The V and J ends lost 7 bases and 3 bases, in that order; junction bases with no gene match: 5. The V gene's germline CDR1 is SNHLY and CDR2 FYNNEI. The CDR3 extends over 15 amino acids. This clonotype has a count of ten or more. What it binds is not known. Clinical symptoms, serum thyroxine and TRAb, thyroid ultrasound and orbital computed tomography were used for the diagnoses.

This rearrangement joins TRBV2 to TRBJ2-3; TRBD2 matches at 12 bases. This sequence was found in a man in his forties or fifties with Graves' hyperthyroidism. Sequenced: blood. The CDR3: CASKRLAGETDTQYF. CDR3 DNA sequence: TGTGCCAGCAAAAGACTAGCGGGAGAAACAGATACGCAGTATTTT.